This TCR beta chain was obtained from a study of molecular identifiers for immune sequencing clone quantification. Study-level points and caveats: Clones that exceeded 20 RNA copies held over 98% of effector molecules, yet under 1% in naive cells.

Ten or more counts support this clonotype. Its antigen is still unknown. In preparing bulk TCR libraries, previously described methods and listed TCR primers were used. TCRdb itself ran the PCR reads through MiXCR, one entry per CDR3 protein. The sample includes about 97,000 distinct CDR3 sequences, around 37% of them seen just once. V was cut by 5 bases and J by 5 bases, with 15 bases left in between. This CDR3 is built from 14 residues. Germline V gives CDR1 LNHDA, CDR2 SQIVND (reference sequence). A CD8+CD4-CCR7+CD45RA+ gate was used to sort naive CD8 T cells. The clonotype was recovered from a human donor in good health. Some libraries in this study had Jurkat cell RNA spiked in. The sequenced sample was naive CD8+ T cells from blood, with Jurkat cell RNA spiked in. Subset reported: FACS-sorted CD8+CD4-CCR7+CD45RA+ naive T cells. This rearrangement joins TRBV19 to TRBJ1-2; D perhaps matches TRBD1 (5 bases). CDR3 residues: CASSPWDGAYGYTF. CDR3 DNA sequence: TGTGCCAGTAGTCCCTGGGACGGCGCTTATGGCTACACCTTC.